The clone carrying this TCR beta chain came up many times. Its matching antigen is unknown. These data belong to a study of T cells after yellow fever vaccination. Whole-study results and caveats: The appearance of a small share of clonotypes in both CD4 and CD8 compartments was observed. Most primary-vaccination clones reappeared after the booster (less than 98% CD4, roughly 90% CD8).

A process of 5'RACE template switching, which added a universal primer site and UMIs, was used to make TCR cDNA. TCRdb passed the 5' RACE reads through MiXCR, listing each CDR3 protein once. The sample shows 200,000 to 250,000 distinct CDR3 sequences, 3.2% of them seen only once. V lost 7 bases to trimming and J lost 5 bases, with 17 bases between them. Per the germline V gene, CDR1 is SQVTM and CDR2 is ANQGSEA. There are 13 residues in the CDR3. The input for sequencing was CD4+ T cells sorted from PBMCs, taken 10 days after the yellow fever booster vaccination. This clonotype was sampled from a man aged 18 to 30 who received the YFV17D yellow fever vaccine. The chain uses TRBV29-1 and TRBJ2-5; D is tentatively TRBD1 or TRBD2 (5 bases each). The CDR3 sequence: CSGSGTDGETQYF. Written as DNA, the CDR3 is TGCAGCGGGTCCGGGACCGATGGGGAGACCCAGTACTTC.